This TCR beta chain was profiled in a study of technical replicates of blood from a handful of donors. Produced via immunoSEQ multiplex PCR; TCRdb's table is partial and in-frame only. This repertoire shows about 79,000 clones, 85% to 95% found once; its top ten account for about 0.26%. The CDR3 runs to 17 residues. V lost 3 bases to trimming and J lost 5 bases; unmatched junction nucleotides: 8. Germline CDR1 and CDR2: SNHLY and FYNNEI. Specimen: T cells isolated from PBMCs. The receptor's source is a human donor in good health. J is TRBJ2-2 and V is TRBV2, with 11 bases identical to TRBD2. CDR3: CASSDPGTSGQTGELFF. CDR3 DNA: TGTGCCAGCAGTGACCCCGGGACTAGCGGACAGACCGGGGAGCTGTTTTTT. The full variable domain, completed using reference TRBV2 and TRBJ2-2, is EPEVTQTPSHQVTQMGQEVILRCVPISNHLYFYWYRQILGQKVEFLVSFYNNEISEKSEIFDDQFSVERPDGSNFTLKIRSTKLEDSAMYFCASSDPGTSGQTGELFFGEGSRLTVL.